This is a list of T cell receptor beta chains from one sample in a study of breast tumors, draining lymph nodes, adjacent tissues. TCRdb passed the multiplex PCR reads through MiXCR, listing each CDR3 protein once. The sample has nearly 110,000 distinct CDR3 sequences; approximately 28% are singletons. The sequenced material came from axillary lymph node tissue. All receptors derive from a female donor with breast cancer. Some clones in this sample may be carry-over from other donors' samples. The CDR3 runs from the conserved cysteine through the conserved F or W. The order of the fields is V gene, J gene, D gene, clone size, CDR3 protein, CDR3 DNA. A D gene is named only where the DNA matches it firmly. Rows may omit the clone size; those that give it use once, few, many or a size class.

V: TRBV27
J: TRBJ2-7
D: TRBD2
size: few
CDR3: CARTSWTGQGLAAVAPYEQYF
DNA: TGTGCCAGAACCAGCTGGACAGGACAGGGACTAGCGGCCGTGGCCCCCTACGAGCAGTACTTC

V: TRBV5-1
J: TRBJ1-3
D: .
size: medium-sized
CDR3: CASSPRQSSGNTIYF
DNA: TGCGCCAGCAGCCCTCGACAGTCCTCTGGAAACACCATATATTTT

V: TRBV20-1
J: TRBJ2-7
D: TRBD2
size: many
CDR3: CSASYGGGLAGSYEQYF
DNA: TGCAGTGCTAGTTACGGGGGGGGACTAGCGGGATCCTACGAGCAGTACTTC

V: TRBV27
J: TRBJ2-5
D: .
size: .
CDR3: CASSSLGFQETQYF
DNA: TGTGCCAGCAGTTCATTGGGGTTCCAAGAGACCCAGTACTTC

V: TRBV12-3/TRBV12-4
J: TRBJ2-3
D: TRBD2
size: .
CDR3: CASNLSGRGDTQYF
DNA: TGTGCCAGCAATCTTAGCGGGAGGGGGGATACGCAGTATTTT

V: TRBV15
J: TRBJ2-5
D: TRBD2
size: .
CDR3: CATSHRPGLPPPKAEAQYF
DNA: TGTGCCACCAGCCACCGTCCGGGACTACCGCCCCCAAAAGCGGAGGCCCAGTACTTC

V: TRBV28
J: TRBJ1-5
D: .
size: many
CDR3: CASSLRLGANQPQHF
DNA: TGTGCCAGCAGTTTACGATTAGGGGCCAATCAGCCCCAGCATTTT

V: TRBV4-1
J: TRBJ2-3
D: .
size: many
CDR3: CASSQVYGTDTQYF
DNA: TGCGCCAGCAGCCAAGTATATGGGACAGATACGCAGTATTTT

V: TRBV20-1
J: TRBJ1-1
D: .
size: .
CDR3: CSARPIRLEGIAFF
DNA: TGCAGTGCTAGACCGATTCGGCTTGAAGGAATTGCTTTCTTT

V: TRBV7-2
J: TRBJ1-2
D: .
size: many
CDR3: CASSLGPASQYLNGYTF
DNA: TGTGCCAGCAGCTTAGGGCCAGCAAGTCAGTACCTGAATGGCTACACCTTC

V: TRBV11-2
J: TRBJ2-3
D: .
size: many
CDR3: CASSLEISGYSSTDTQYF
DNA: TGTGCCAGCAGCTTAGAGATTAGCGGATATTCTAGCACAGATACGCAGTATTTT

V: TRBV19
J: TRBJ1-5
D: TRBD1
size: .
CDR3: CASGISETGWRDQPQHF
DNA: TGTGCCAGTGGTATTAGTGAGACAGGGTGGCGCGATCAGCCCCAGCATTTT

V: TRBV10-3
J: TRBJ1-2
D: .
size: .
CDR3: CAISESRTDGDYGYTF
DNA: TGTGCCATCAGTGAGTCTCGGACAGATGGAGACTATGGCTACACCTTC

V: TRBV6-5
J: TRBJ2-7
D: TRBD2
size: many
CDR3: CASSYQPGLGGEQYF
DNA: TGTGCCAGCAGTTACCAGCCAGGGCTGGGGGGGGAGCAGTACTTC

V: TRBV24-1
J: TRBJ2-1
D: TRBD2
size: once
CDR3: CAATGLAGDTYNEQFF
DNA: TGTGCCGCCACGGGACTAGCGGGGGATACCTACAATGAGCAGTTCTTC

V: TRBV10-1
J: TRBJ2-7
D: TRBD2
size: many
CDR3: CAGPNGLAGYEQYF
DNA: TGCGCCGGCCCAAACGGACTAGCGGGGTACGAGCAGTACTTC

V: TRBV9
J: TRBJ1-6
D: TRBD1
size: .
CDR3: CASRDRENSPLHF
DNA: TGTGCCAGCCGGGACAGGGAGAATTCACCCCTCCACTTT